These 16 T cell receptor beta chains were all obtained from the same sample, sequenced in a study of control samples from healthy donors and cancer patients. Repertoires were generated with immunoSEQ multiplex PCR, while TCRdb's copy carries only in-frame clones and drops some. This sample has 150,000 to 180,000 clones; roughly 94% occur once, and the top ten carry 5.5% to 6%. Sequencing used blood. The origin of the receptors is a middle-aged man in good health.

J is TRBJ1-2 and V is TRBV4-2; D might be TRBD1 (5 bases). Trimming took 0 bases from V and 5 from J, leaving 16 bases between them. The CDR3 is 16 residues long. Per the germline V gene, CDR1 is LGHNA and CDR2 is YNFKEQ. This CDR3 is CASSQDRGGLRYGYTF. The DNA for the CDR3 is TGTGCCAGCAGCCAAGATCGGGGGGGATTGAGGTATGGCTACACCTTC.

The V gene is TRBV28, the J gene TRBJ1-1; tentative D call: TRBD1 (5 bases). Germline-derived CDR1 and CDR2 are MDHEN and SYDVKM. The CDR3 totals 12 residues. V was pared by 4 bases and J by 12 bases, with 15 bases between. CDR3 DNA sequence: TGTGCCAGCAGTTCAACCCCCAGGGTGACTTTCTTT. Translated: CASSSTPRVTFF.

The J gene is TRBJ1-2, the V gene TRBV12-3 or TRBV12-4; TRBD1 is a possible D gene (6 bases). Trimming took 4 bases from V and 4 from J, leaving 10 bases between them. This CDR3 contains 13 residues. The DNA for the CDR3 is TGTGCCAGCAGTTCACGGGACATCTATGGCTACACCTTC. As protein: CASSSRDIYGYTF.

The V gene is TRBV6-1, the J gene TRBJ2-7, with D uncertain. Germline assignment: CDR1 MNHNS and CDR2 SASEGT. With 0 bases removed from V and 1 base from J, the gap between germline ends came to 7 bases. There are 14 residues in the CDR3. The CDR3 bases are TGTGCCAGCAGTGAAGCGCGACTTTCCTACGAGCAGTACTTC. Translated: CASSEARLSYEQYF.

The chain has TRBV7-2 and TRBJ1-4; possibly TRBD1 for D (5 bases). Germline V lookup: CDR1 SGHTA, CDR2 FQGNSA. The CDR3 has 16 amino acids. V gave up 0 bases and J gave up 7 bases, with 15 bases separating them. Here the CDR3 DNA reads TGTGCCAGCAGCTTAGCGCTTGGGGTGCAGGGTGAAAAACTGTTTTTT. This gives the protein CASSLALGVQGEKLFF.

The table lists this clone with a count of one. V usage is TRBV7-8 and J usage is TRBJ1-6; the match to TRBD1 covers 9 bases. J gave up 3 bases and V 8 bases, and 14 bases lay outside the gene matches. Germline V gene lookup returns CDR1 SGHVS and CDR2 FQNEAQ. There are 18 residues in the CDR3. CDR3 protein: CASGGGTGLLGYNSPLHF. In nucleotides, the CDR3 is TGTGCCAGCGGCGGCGGGACAGGGTTATTGGGCTATAATTCACCCCTCCACTTT.

The chain uses TRBV19 and TRBJ1-1; 7 bases agree with TRBD1. Germline trimming cut 3 bases from V and 0 bases from J; bases unmatched to any gene: 7. The CDR3 extends over 16 amino acids. In germline, CDR1 is LNHDA, CDR2 SQIVND (reference sequence). The CDR3: CASSMPRGPMNTEAFF. CDR3 in DNA: TGTGCCAGTAGTATGCCTAGGGGGCCGATGAACACTGAAGCTTTCTTT.

The chain links TRBV25-1 to TRBJ1-6; no clear D. The CDR3 sequence is 15 residues long. From germline, CDR1 is MGHDK and CDR2 SYGVNS. The V gene lost 5 bases and the J gene lost 5 bases, with 13 bases spanning the gap. In DNA, the CDR3 is TGTGCCAGCAGTTCCCAAGGCGGGAATAATTCACCCCTCCACTTT. Its protein is CASSSQGGNNSPLHF.

This chain joins TRBV19 and TRBJ1-3; no definite D call. The CDR3 is 15 residues long. V lost 4 bases, J lost 0 bases, and 10 bases lay in between. Per the germline V gene, CDR1 is LNHDA and CDR2 is SQIVND (reference sequence). The DNA of the CDR3 is TGTGCCAGTAGTACCCCCGGGGTCTCTGGAAACACCATATATTTT. The encoded protein is CASSTPGVSGNTIYF.

J is TRBJ2-3 and V is TRBV5-4; 9 bases are a match to TRBD2. V lost 5 bases and J lost 6; bases outside the gene matches: 7. The CDR3 sequence is 14 residues long. The V gene's germline CDR1 is SGHNT and CDR2 YYREEE (reference sequence). This CDR3 reads CASRIAGAGDTQYF. As DNA, the CDR3 is TGTGCCAGCAGAATAGCGGGGGCCGGGGATACGCAGTATTTT. The whole variable domain, filled in from reference TRBV5-4 and TRBJ2-3, reads ETGVTQSPTHLIKTRGQQVTLRCSSQSGHNTVSWYQQALGQGPQFIFQYYREEENGRGNFPPRFSGLQFPNYSSELNVNALELDDSALYLCASRIAGAGDTQYFGPGTRLTVL.

V usage is TRBV12-5 and J usage is TRBJ2-1; 10 positions agree with TRBD1. The J segment lost 3 bases and the V segment lost 4 bases, leaving 3 bases of the junction unmatched. Germline CDR1 reads LGHNT; CDR2 reads FRNRAP. The CDR3 is made up of 15 amino acids. This CDR3 reads CASGSGQGNYNEQFF. The CDR3 DNA is TGTGCTAGTGGTTCGGGACAGGGGAACTACAATGAGCAGTTCTTC.

This chain uses TRBV19 with TRBJ1-3; D perhaps matches TRBD1 (5 bases). The germline V gene has CDR1 LNHDA and CDR2 SQIVND (reference sequence). The CDR3 has 13 residues. V was pared by 6 bases and J by 2 bases, with 8 bases between. The CDR3 region is CASSPGPGNTIYF. CDR3 in DNA: TGTGCCAGTAGCCCAGGGCCTGGAAACACCATATATTTT.

V is TRBV6-2 or TRBV6-3 and J is TRBJ1-5; TRBD1 aligns across 9 bases. V lost 5 bases, J lost 8 bases, and 1 base stayed unmatched. The CDR3 sequence is 12 residues long. Looked up from germline, CDR1 is MNHEY and CDR2 is SVGEGT. CDR3 in amino acids: CASSTGGKPQHF. CDR3 bases: TGTGCCAGCAGTACAGGGGGCAAGCCCCAGCATTTT.

The chain employs TRBV4-3 and TRBJ1-2; D unresolved. The CDR3 has 16 residues. Germline-derived CDR1 and CDR2 are LGHNA and YSLEER. V was cut by 1 base and J by 3 bases, with 15 bases left in between. CDR3 sequence (DNA): TGCGCCAGCAGCCAAGGACGTTATTTGAGGGACTATGGCTACACCTTC. This encodes CASSQGRYLRDYGYTF.

CDR3 amino acids: CASSPLGAGGRYEQYF. The CDR3, as DNA: TGTGCCAGTAGTCCCTTAGGAGCGGGGGGCCGCTACGAGCAGTACTTC. The J gene is TRBJ2-7, the V gene TRBV19; 9 nucleotides match TRBD2. V lost 5 bases, J lost 3 bases, and 11 bases stayed unmatched. The CDR3 has 16 amino acids. Germline CDR1 is LNHDA and CDR2 is SQIVND (reference sequence). Together with reference TRBV19 and TRBJ2-7, the CDR3 gives the full variable domain: DGGITQSPKYLFRKEGQNVTLSCEQNLNHDAMYWYRQDPGQGLRLIYYSQIVNDFQKGDIAEGYSVSREKKESFPLTVTSAQKNPTAFYLCASSPLGAGGRYEQYFGPGTRLTVT.

Here the CDR3 reads CASSQRNWGRSFSGANVLTF. CDR3 sequence (DNA): TGCGCCAGCAGCCAAAGAAATTGGGGACGGAGTTTCTCTGGGGCCAACGTCCTGACTTTC. V and J are TRBV4-3 and TRBJ2-6, with D perhaps matching TRBD1 or TRBD2 (5 bases each). V lost 2 bases, J lost 0 bases, and 20 bases lay in between. Germline values: CDR1 LGHNA, CDR2 YSLEER. The CDR3 runs 20 residues.